Given below is one T cell receptor beta chain in context. The sample is drawn from a study of blood T cell repertoires in COVID-19. The CDR3 sequence is 16 residues long. The germline V gene encodes CDR1 SGHRS and CDR2 YFSETQ. Trimming stripped 0 bases from V and 1 base from J, with 12 bases between. Repertoires were generated with immunoSEQ multiplex PCR, while TCRdb's copy carries only in-frame clones and drops some. There are roughly 73,000 clones in the sample; about 91% occur only once, and roughly 9.6% lies in the top ten. The TCR was taken from a man of 80 years or more with acute or convalescent COVID-19. Sequenced material: peripheral blood. J is TRBJ2-3 and V is TRBV5-1; tentatively, D is TRBD2 (5 bases). CDR3 amino acids: CASSLAGISGTDTQYF. CDR3 bases: TGCGCCAGCAGCTTGGCGGGGATATCCGGCACAGATACGCAGTATTTT. Together with reference TRBV5-1 and TRBJ2-3, the CDR3 gives the full variable domain: KAGVTQTPRYLIKTRGQQVTLSCSPISGHRSVSWYQQTPGQGLQFLFEYFSETQRNKGNFPGRFSGRQFSNSRSEMNVSTLELGDSALYLCASSLAGISGTDTQYFGPGTRLTVL.